These 15 T cell receptor beta chains came from one sample sequenced in a study of T cells in localized non-small cell lung cancer (dated by TCRdb to 2020 to 2022). The receptor library was made with the immunoSEQ multiplex PCR assay. The table was pulled from immuneACCESS by TCRdb, which kept in-frame rearrangements only. Such tables lose some clones; where checked, under half of the loss comes from unresolved V genes, and the rest has no known cause. Across this sample there are fewer than 100,000 clones, with approximately 88% seen only once. 15% of the sample goes to the ten largest clones. The sample consisted of peripheral blood, taken before any cancer treatment. The receptors here all came from a man aged 35 to 69 with stage I squamous cell lung carcinoma.

By sample share, this clone is medium-sized. CDR3 sequence: CASSPFEGGTYEQYF. CDR3 in DNA: TGTGCCAGTAGTCCTTTCGAGGGGGGAACCTACGAGCAGTACTTC. J is TRBJ2-7 and V is TRBV19, with D possibly called TRBD1 or TRBD2 (6 bases each). This CDR3 contains 15 residues. From germline, CDR1 is LNHDA and CDR2 SQIVND (reference sequence). Trimming pared 5 bases from V and 2 bases from J, leaving 16 bases between.

This chain joins TRBV5-1 and TRBJ1-6, with unresolved D. The CDR3 is 15 amino acids. Per germline, CDR1 SGHRS and CDR2 YFSETQ. Trimming shortened V by 4 bases and J by 2 bases, and 10 bases separated the two germline ends. The CDR3 sequence: CASSPARAYNSPLHF. DNA of the CDR3: TGCGCCAGCAGCCCAGCCCGGGCCTATAATTCACCCCTCCACTTT.

The V and J genes are TRBV5-5 and TRBJ1-6; D is unresolved. CDR3 length: 15 amino acids. CDR1 is SGHKS and CDR2 is YYEKEE in the germline V gene (reference sequence). V dropped 0 bases and J dropped 7 bases, with 11 bases sitting between them. CDR3 loop: CASSLVEINNSPLHF. Written as DNA, the CDR3 is TGTGCCAGCAGCTTGGTTGAAATCAACAATTCACCCCTCCACTTT.

This chain connects TRBV29-1 to TRBJ1-2, with D unclear. Germline loops: CDR1 SQVTM, CDR2 ANQGSEA. This CDR3 comprises 12 residues. Between the trimmed V and J ends, which lost 2 bases and 8 bases, there was a span of 12 bases. This CDR3 reads CSVESGHFGYTF. The CDR3 DNA follows: TGCAGCGTTGAAAGCGGTCATTTCGGCTACACCTTC. Supplemented by reference TRBV29-1 and TRBJ1-2, the full variable domain reads SAVISQKPSRDICQRGTSLTIQCQVDSQVTMMFWYRQQPGQSLTLIATANQGSEATYESGFVIDKFPISRPNLTFSTLTVSNMSPEDSSIYLCSVESGHFGYTFGSGTRLTVV.

The chain links TRBV4-1 to TRBJ2-1; no firm D call. The V and J ends lost 0 bases and 2 bases respectively, with 5 bases between them. The CDR3 consists of 14 residues. Germline CDR1 reads MGHRA; CDR2 reads YSYEKL. The CDR3 DNA reads TGCGCCAGCAGCCAAGAGGTTACCTACAATGAGCAGTTCTTC. This gives the protein CASSQEVTYNEQFF.

This clone was seen a few times. This chain links TRBV5-1 with TRBJ2-7; 10 bases map to TRBD1. The CDR3 is 17 residues long. V was clipped by 3 bases and J by 5 bases; unmatched bases: 14. Germline CDR1 SGHRS, CDR2 YFSETQ. CDR3: CASSSQVGGDRGDEQYF. The CDR3 DNA reads TGCGCCAGCAGCTCCCAAGTGGGAGGGGACAGGGGTGACGAGCAGTACTTC.

The gene calls are TRBV28 and TRBJ2-1; tentatively, D is TRBD1 or TRBD2 (6 bases each). Trimming stripped 4 bases from V and 8 bases from J, with 15 bases between. The CDR3 covers 14 residues. The germline V gene encodes CDR1 MDHEN and CDR2 SYDVKM. CDR3 protein: CASSWGGTSDEQFF. CDR3 DNA sequence: TGTGCCAGCAGTTGGGGCGGGACAAGCGATGAGCAGTTCTTC.

The V gene is TRBV27, the J gene TRBJ1-4, with D tentatively TRBD1 (6 bases). Germline V gene data show CDR1 as MNHEY and CDR2 as SMNVEV (reference sequence). V was pared by 4 bases and J by 4 bases, with 10 bases between. This CDR3 region has 14 residues. CDR3 region: CASSSGQNNEKLFF. In nucleotides, the CDR3 is TGTGCCAGCAGTTCTGGACAGAATAATGAAAAACTGTTTTTT.

CDR3 DNA: TGTGCCAGCAGTAAGAGCAGGGGGACTGGGGCCAACGTCCTGACTTTC. It encodes CASSKSRGTGANVLTF. This chain joins TRBV11-2 and TRBJ2-6; 7 nucleotides agree with TRBD1. Trimming cost V 6 bases and J 2 bases; bases outside gene matches: 7. The CDR3 is made up of 16 amino acids. Germline assignment: CDR1 SGHAT and CDR2 FQNNGV. Looking up the rest from reference TRBV11-2 and TRBJ2-6 gives the full variable domain: EAGVAQSPRYKIIEKRQSVAFWCNPISGHATLYWYQQILGQGPKLLIQFQNNGVVDDSQLPKDRFSAERLKGVDSTLKIQPAKLEDSAVYLCASSKSRGTGANVLTFGAGSRLTVL.

The chain combines TRBV18 with TRBJ1-3; D gene unclear. The germline V gene has CDR1 KGHSH and CDR2 LQKENI. CDR3 length: 13 amino acids. V dropped 2 bases and J dropped 5 bases, with 7 bases sitting between them. CDR3 loop: CASSPEGRNTIYF. Here the CDR3 DNA reads TGTGCCAGCTCACCAGAGGGAAGAAACACCATATATTTT. Filled out from reference TRBV18 and TRBJ1-3, the complete variable domain reads NAGVMQNPRHLVRRRGQEARLRCSPMKGHSHVYWYRQLPEEGLKFMVYLQKENIIDESGMPKERFSAEFPKEGPSILRIQQVVRGDSAAYFCASSPEGRNTIYFGEGSWLTVV.

V is TRBV29-1 and J is TRBJ1-2; 10 nucleotides align to TRBD1. In germline, CDR1 is SQVTM, CDR2 ANQGSEA. This CDR3 spans 13 amino acids. V lost 2 bases and J lost 6; bases outside the gene matches: 3. The CDR3 region has the DNA TGCAGCGTTGAAAGGACAGGGGGAGATGGCTACACCTTC. As protein: CSVERTGGDGYTF.

The V gene is TRBV18, the J gene TRBJ1-6, with TRBD1 matching over 8 bases. This CDR3 spans 16 amino acids. The V gene's germline CDR1 is KGHSH and CDR2 LQKENI. Trimming removed 1 base from V and 14 bases from J; junction bases left unmatched: 13. CDR3 residues: CASSPRLDRGGLTLHF. The CDR3 DNA sequence: TGTGCCAGCTCACCACGTCTTGACAGGGGAGGGTTAACCCTCCACTTT.

This clone was observed once. The chain joins TRBV28 to TRBJ1-6, with no clear D. This CDR3 has 14 amino acids. Germline V lookup: CDR1 MDHEN, CDR2 SYDVKM. Trimming cost V 5 bases and J 7 bases, with 12 bases left between them. In DNA form, the CDR3 reads TGTGCCAGCAGTCTTGGACGGAACAATTCACCCCTCCACTTT. Protein sequence: CASSLGRNNSPLHF.

This chain links TRBV5-1 with TRBJ2-3, with 12 bases identical to TRBD2. Germline V gene lookup returns CDR1 SGHRS and CDR2 YFSETQ. V dropped 0 bases and J dropped 3; count of bases not matched to a gene: 2. The CDR3 is made up of 16 amino acids. The CDR3 nucleotides read TGCGCCAGCAGCTTGGGGGGACTAGCGGGTACAGATACGCAGTATTTT. It codes for CASSLGGLAGTDTQYF.

The CDR3 DNA reads TGTGCCAGCAGCTTAGTTCCGGGACACTCCCTTTACAATGAGCAGTTCTTC. Translating gives CASSLVPGHSLYNEQFF. The chain combines TRBV7-6 with TRBJ2-1, with a tentative D call TRBD1 (6 bases). V was cut by 1 base and J by 4 bases, with 17 bases left in between. Germline-derived CDR1 and CDR2 are SGHVS and FNYEAQ. The CDR3 totals 17 residues. Supplemented by reference TRBV7-6 and TRBJ2-1, the full variable domain reads GAGVSQSPRYKVTKRGQDVALRCDPISGHVSLYWYRQALGQGPEFLTYFNYEAQQDKSGLPNDRFSAERPEGSISTLTIQRTEQRDSAMYRCASSLVPGHSLYNEQFFGPGTRLTVL.